This T cell receptor (beta chain) was found in a study of CD8 T cells in ankylosing spondylitis. This clonotype was counted ten times or more. TCRdb fed the 5' RACE reads into MiXCR, producing one record per CDR3 protein. The sample records tens of thousands of distinct CDR3 sequences, about 6% being singletons. The germline V gene encodes CDR1 SGHDT and CDR2 YYEEEE. CDR3 length: 12 amino acids. The V end was cut by 1 base, the J end by 6 bases, with 5 bases between. V and J are TRBV5-6 and TRBJ2-1, with D uncertain. The TCR originated in a male donor with ankylosing spondylitis. The sequencing input was synovial fluid, either unsorted or a sorted T cell fraction (not recorded which). This CDR3 is CASSLNSNEQFF. The CDR3 DNA reads TGTGCCAGCAGCTTGAACTCCAATGAGCAGTTCTTC.